Listed below are T cell receptor beta chains from one sample, sequenced in a study of cytomegalovirus exposure and HLA in healthy donors. TCRdb keeps only in-frame clones here, not all; method: immunoSEQ multiplex PCR. The sample lists under 200,000 clones, about nine tenths occurring once. Specimen: PBMCs. These receptors all stem from a woman aged 18-35 years in good health and CMV-seropositive. Each CDR3 is given with its conserved first and last residue.

j_gene: TRBJ1-1; v_gene: TRBV10-3; CDR3aa: CAISQQGRTEAFF
j_gene: TRBJ2-5; v_gene: TRBV10-3; CDR3aa: CAISRQGAGETQYF
j_gene: TRBJ1-1; v_gene: TRBV13; CDR3aa: CASSLGWGALNTEAFF
j_gene: TRBJ2-1; v_gene: TRBV5-1; CDR3aa: CASSLSFATSGSFAYNEQFF
j_gene: TRBJ2-1; v_gene: TRBV29-1; CDR3aa: CSVDLGKGAYNEQFF
j_gene: TRBJ2-5; v_gene: TRBV7-2; CDR3aa: CASSPLRGQETQYF
j_gene: TRBJ2-7; v_gene: TRBV28; CDR3aa: CASSEPWTGHYEQYF
j_gene: TRBJ2-7; v_gene: TRBV7-2; CDR3aa: CASSPGAPRHEQYF
j_gene: TRBJ1-2; v_gene: TRBV27; CDR3aa: CASSLRARGGYTF
j_gene: TRBJ1-4; v_gene: TRBV6-5; CDR3aa: CASSYSVGGTNEKLFF
j_gene: TRBJ2-1; v_gene: TRBV4-2; CDR3aa: CASSQEVGGSYNEQFF
j_gene: TRBJ2-1; v_gene: TRBV15; CDR3aa: CATSRDSGRVYNEQFF
j_gene: TRBJ2-1; v_gene: TRBV28; CDR3aa: CASSWRLADYNEQFF
j_gene: TRBJ2-7; v_gene: TRBV30; CDR3aa: CAWSVGGYEQYF
j_gene: TRBJ2-7; v_gene: TRBV2; CDR3aa: CASNPVREIYEQYF
j_gene: TRBJ2-7; v_gene: TRBV10-1; CDR3aa: CASSRGLPPSYEQYF
j_gene: TRBJ2-7; v_gene: TRBV11-3; CDR3aa: CASSLARDEQYF